What follows are 25 T cell receptor beta chains derived from one specimen sequenced in a study of CD8 T cells in ankylosing spondylitis. TCRdb re-analysed the 5' RACE reads in MiXCR, keeping a single row per CDR3 protein. In the table there are some 130,000 distinct CDR3 sequences, roughly 15% of which are singletons. Sequenced input: blood, either unsorted or a sorted T cell fraction (not recorded which). The receptors were sampled from a female donor with ankylosing spondylitis or in good health (not recorded which).

Details on this clonotype: Just one base apart from a much larger clone, this may be a read error. V usage is TRBV5-1 and J usage is TRBJ2-7, with 7 positions matching TRBD1. Germline-derived CDR1 and CDR2 are SGHRS and YFSETQ. This CDR3 has 13 amino acids. The CDR3 loop reads CASSYQGEYERYF. Written as DNA, the CDR3 is TGCGCCAGCAGCTATCAGGGGGAGTACGAGCGGTACTTC. Supplemented by reference TRBV5-1 and TRBJ2-7, the full variable domain reads KAGVTQTPRYLIKTRGQQVTLSCSPISGHRSVSWYQQTPGQGLQFLFEYFSETQRNKGNFPGRFSGRQFSNSRSEMNVSTLELGDSALYLCASSYQGEYERYFGPGTRLTVT.

This clonotype was seen at least ten times. The chain joins TRBV5-6 to TRBJ2-1; 11 bases agree with TRBD2. The V gene end was trimmed by 1 base and the J gene end by 5 bases; junction bases not matched to a gene: 2. Per the germline V gene, CDR1 is SGHDT and CDR2 is YYEEEE. The CDR3 loop spans 15 amino acids. CDR3 in DNA: TGTGCCAGCAGCTTGCTAGCGGGGGGAGACAATGAGCAGTTCTTC. This encodes CASSLLAGGDNEQFF. The full variable domain, its missing parts supplied by reference TRBV5-6 and TRBJ2-1, is DAGVTQSPTHLIKTRGQQVTLRCSPKSGHDTVSWYQQALGQGPQFIFQYYEEEERQRGNFPDRFSGHQFPNYSSELNVNALLLGDSALYLCASSLLAGGDNEQFFGPGTRLTVL.

By share of the sample, this clonotype is medium-sized. The V and J genes are TRBV28 and TRBJ1-1; no clear D gene. Trimming pared 2 bases from V and 0 bases from J, leaving 13 bases between. CDR1 is MDHEN and CDR2 is SYDVKM in the germline V gene. The CDR3 covers 16 residues. CDR3 nucleotide sequence: TGTGCCAGCAGTTTACCCCACGGGGTACTGAACACTGAAGCTTTCTTT. Translation: CASSLPHGVLNTEAFF.

This clonotype was picked up many times. The chain's CDR3 is CASSLGGQNYGYTF. CDR3 sequence (DNA): TGTGCCAGCAGTCTTGGGGGACAGAACTATGGCTACACCTTC. The V call is TRBV28, the J call TRBJ1-2; TRBD1 aligns across 7 bases. The CDR3 consists of 14 residues. Germline V gene sequence: CDR1 MDHEN, CDR2 SYDVKM. Losses at the gene ends were 5 bases for V and 2 bases for J; bases not matched to a gene: 5.

This clonotype was observed many times. The chain uses TRBV5-1 and TRBJ1-3; D remains unclear. Germline V lookup: CDR1 SGHRS, CDR2 YFSETQ. V was pared by 2 bases and J by 0 bases, with 15 bases between. The CDR3 covers 17 residues. The CDR3 DNA reads TGCGCCAGCAGCTTAGGGTTGGGCAGGAGCTCTGGAAACACCATATATTTT. This sequence encodes CASSLGLGRSSGNTIYF.

This clonotype was observed a few times. This rearrangement joins TRBV12-3 or TRBV12-4 to TRBJ2-2; D possibly corresponds to TRBD1 (5 bases). Trimming removed 6 bases at V and 4 bases at J, with 9 bases between. The CDR3 is 13 residues long. CDR3 in DNA: TGTGCCAGCAGACAGGAACCCACCGGGGAGCTGTTTTTT. As protein: CASRQEPTGELFF.

The V and J genes are TRBV27 and TRBJ1-4; D not certain. The germline gives CDR1 MNHEY, CDR2 SMNVEV (reference sequence). Trimming pared 3 bases from V and 3 bases from J, leaving 8 bases between. The CDR3 has 14 residues. CDR3 residues: CASSLKNPNEKLFF. In DNA form, the CDR3 reads TGTGCCAGCAGTTTGAAAAACCCTAATGAAAAACTGTTTTTT. Filled out from reference TRBV27 and TRBJ1-4, the complete variable domain reads EAQVTQNPRYLITVTGKKLTVTCSQNMNHEYMSWYRQDPGLGLRQIYYSMNVEVTDKGDVPEGYKVSRKEKRNFPLILESPSPNQTSLYFCASSLKNPNEKLFFGSGTQLSVL.

The rearrangement joins TRBV5-6 to TRBJ2-7, with D hard to call. The germline V and J ends were trimmed by 4 bases and 7 bases, with 9 bases remaining between them. The CDR3 consists of 11 residues. Germline V lookup: CDR1 SGHDT, CDR2 YYEEEE. The CDR3 spells CASSIELEQYF. CDR3 nucleotide sequence: TGTGCCAGCAGCATCGAGTTGGAGCAGTACTTC.

The CDR3 DNA reads TGCGCCAGCAGCCCACTCCCGGGACAGGGAAGCGAGCAGTACTTC. It is translated as CASSPLPGQGSEQYF. This chain connects TRBV4-1 to TRBJ2-7, with 9 bases identical to TRBD1. The germline V gene encodes CDR1 MGHRA and CDR2 YSYEKL. Losses at the gene ends were 4 bases for V and 6 bases for J; bases not matched to a gene: 10. CDR3 length: 15 amino acids.

This clonotype was observed many times. This chain uses TRBV20-1 with TRBJ2-1, with 11 bases fitting TRBD2. V was pared by 0 bases and J by 6 bases, with 10 bases of the junction left unmatched. Germline CDR1 reads DFQATT; CDR2 reads SNEGSKA (reference sequence). This CDR3 region has 17 residues. CDR3 nucleotide sequence: TGCAGTGCTAGAGATTCCTTAGCGGGAGGGCCCATCAATGAGCAGTTCTTC. The encoded protein is CSARDSLAGGPINEQFF.

At least ten counts were recorded for this clonotype. The V gene is TRBV5-1, the J gene TRBJ2-2; D is unresolved. The V gene lost 2 bases and the J gene lost 0 bases, with 8 bases spanning the gap. Germline loops: CDR1 SGHRS, CDR2 YFSETQ. The CDR3 runs 15 residues. The CDR3 region is CASSLIGSNTGELFF. The CDR3 nucleotides are TGCGCCAGCAGCTTAATAGGGTCGAACACCGGGGAGCTGTTTTTT. The full variable domain, its missing parts supplied by reference TRBV5-1 and TRBJ2-2, is KAGVTQTPRYLIKTRGQQVTLSCSPISGHRSVSWYQQTPGQGLQFLFEYFSETQRNKGNFPGRFSGRQFSNSRSEMNVSTLELGDSALYLCASSLIGSNTGELFFGEGSRLTVL.

The V and J genes are TRBV7-9 and TRBJ1-6; no clear D gene. The CDR3 is 13 amino acids. Germline V gene sequence: CDR1 SEHNR, CDR2 FQNEAQ (reference sequence). The V and J ends lost 1 base and 8 bases respectively, with 6 bases between them. The CDR3 sequence: CASSLDADSPLHF. In DNA, the CDR3 is TGTGCCAGCAGCTTAGATGCAGATTCACCCCTCCACTTT. Variable domain in full (rest from reference TRBV7-9 and TRBJ1-6): DTGVSQNPRHKITKRGQNVTFRCDPISEHNRLYWYRQTLGQGPEFLTYFQNEAQLEKSRLLSDRFSAERPKGSFSTLEIQRTEQGDSAMYLCASSLDADSPLHFGNGTRLTVT.

This clonotype was observed at least ten times. This chain connects TRBV6-1 to TRBJ1-4; 11 bases agree with TRBD1. V lost 5 bases to trimming and J lost 3 bases; unmatched junction nucleotides: 11. The CDR3 is 18 residues long. Per germline, CDR1 MNHNS and CDR2 SASEGT. For the CDR3, the DNA is TGTGCCAGCAGTCAAAATCCCGGGACAGGGGGACCTAATGAAAAACTGTTTTTT. Amino acids: CASSQNPGTGGPNEKLFF.

This clonotype was seen more than once but under ten times. V usage is TRBV10-3 and J usage is TRBJ2-7, with D unresolved. The CDR3 runs 12 residues. Germline V lookup: CDR1 ENHRY, CDR2 SYGVKD. The V gene lost 2 bases and the J gene lost 5 bases, with 7 bases spanning the gap. The CDR3 nucleotides are TGTGCCATCAGTGAGACTGCGGACGAGCAGTACTTC. This codes for CAISETADEQYF.

V gene TRBV7-9 combines with J gene TRBJ2-7; either TRBD1 or TRBD2 may fit D (6 bases each). CDR3 length: 13 residues. Germline V gene data show CDR1 as SEHNR and CDR2 as FQNEAQ (reference sequence). With 5 bases removed from V and 6 bases from J, the gap between germline ends came to 14 bases. The CDR3 DNA reads as TGTGCCAGCAGCCCCGCCGGGGGCCTCGAGCAGTACTTC. The encoded protein is CASSPAGGLEQYF.

This clonotype was detected a few times. The chain combines TRBV7-2 with TRBJ2-7; D not certain. CDR1 SGHTA and CDR2 FQGNSA come from the germline V gene. With 0 bases removed from V and 3 bases from J, the gap between germline ends came to 3 bases. This CDR3 contains 12 residues. CDR3 DNA: TGTGCCAGCAGCTTAGCCGTCTACGAGCAGTACTTC. This encodes CASSLAVYEQYF.

The V call is TRBV11-2, the J call TRBJ2-1, with 8 bases that match TRBD2. V shed 4 bases and J 9 bases; nucleotides not matched to a gene: 5. There are 13 residues in the CDR3. The V gene's germline CDR1 is SGHAT and CDR2 FQNNGV. Here the CDR3 DNA reads TGTGCCAGCAGCTACAGTGCGGGGGGTGAGCAGTTCTTC. Translation gives CASSYSAGGEQFF.

The table lists this clonotype with many counts. The chain links TRBV5-1 to TRBJ2-5, with 9 bases matching TRBD2. CDR1 and CDR2 from the germline V gene are SGHRS and YFSETQ. The CDR3 has 16 amino acids. Trimming cost V 0 bases and J 5 bases; bases outside gene matches: 8. CDR3 region: CASSLGGLANWETQYF. The CDR3 nucleotides are TGCGCCAGCAGCTTGGGCGGACTAGCGAATTGGGAGACCCAGTACTTC.

CDR3 residues: CASSFTNPIGGELFF. The CDR3 nucleotides are TGCGCCAGCAGCTTCACGAACCCGATTGGCGGGGAGCTGTTTTTT. The chain has TRBV5-1 and TRBJ2-2; D remains unclear. V dropped 2 bases and J dropped 7 bases, with 15 bases sitting between them. Looked up from germline, CDR1 is SGHRS and CDR2 is YFSETQ. This CDR3 has 15 residues.

This rearrangement joins TRBV18 to TRBJ2-1; 10 bases map to TRBD1. V lost 3 bases and J lost 5; bases outside the gene matches: 7. Looked up from germline, CDR1 is KGHSH and CDR2 is LQKENI. CDR3 length: 16 residues. The CDR3 here is CASSPRDRGPHNEQFF. CDR3 sequence (DNA): TGTGCCAGCTCACCTAGGGACAGGGGCCCCCACAATGAGCAGTTCTTC.

This clonotype was seen a few times. A much larger clone is a single base away; this may be a read error. The genes are TRBV2 and TRBJ2-3, with D hard to call. The CDR3 covers 12 residues. CDR1 and CDR2 (germline): SNHLY, FYNNEI. V lost 5 bases and J lost 1, with 4 bases in between. The DNA for the CDR3 is TGTGCCAGCAGTTATGGCACAGATACGCAGTATTTT. It translates to CASSYGTDTQYF. The variable domain in full, completed from reference TRBV2 and TRBJ2-3, reads EPEVTQTPSHQVTQMGQEVILRCVPISNHLYFYWYRQILGQKVEFLVSFYNNEISEKSEIFDDQFSVERPDGSNFTLKIRSTKLEDSAMYFCASSYGTDTQYFGPGTRLTVL.

This clonotype was detected ten times or more. V usage is TRBV20-1 and J usage is TRBJ2-1; 9 positions match TRBD1. Losses at the gene ends were 0 bases for V and 3 bases for J; bases not matched to a gene: 9. Germline V gives CDR1 DFQATT, CDR2 SNEGSKA (reference sequence). The CDR3 is made up of 17 amino acids. CDR3 residues: CSARDVPGQGHYNEQFF. The CDR3, as DNA: TGCAGTGCTAGAGACGTACCGGGACAGGGACACTACAATGAGCAGTTCTTC.

In its sample, this clonotype was seen a few times. CDR3 bases: TGTGCCAGCAGCTTCCTCGGGGGGGCCACAGATACGCAGTATTTT. Its translation is CASSFLGGATDTQYF. V gene TRBV7-3 combines with J gene TRBJ2-3; 8 bases match TRBD2. CDR1 SGHTA and CDR2 FQGTGA come from the germline V gene. V dropped 3 bases and J dropped 2; count of bases not matched to a gene: 4. This CDR3 contains 15 residues.

Ten or more counts support this clonotype. The V gene is TRBV6-1, the J gene TRBJ2-7; D remains unclear. V lost 4 bases, J lost 9 bases, and 10 bases lay in between. The CDR3 contains 11 residues. Germline CDR1 is MNHNS and CDR2 is SASEGT. The CDR3 loop reads CASSVSTRQYF. The DNA for the CDR3 is TGTGCCAGCAGTGTGAGTACGAGGCAGTACTTC.

This clonotype has at least ten counts. This chain links TRBV5-5 with TRBJ2-5; D perhaps matches TRBD2 (5 bases). Per the germline V gene, CDR1 is SGHKS and CDR2 is YYEKEE (reference sequence). V shed 1 base and J shed 0 bases, with 10 bases lying between them. The CDR3 consists of 15 residues. In DNA form, the CDR3 reads TGTGCCAGCAGCTTGATGAGACTACACCAAGAGACCCAGTACTTC. Translating gives CASSLMRLHQETQYF.